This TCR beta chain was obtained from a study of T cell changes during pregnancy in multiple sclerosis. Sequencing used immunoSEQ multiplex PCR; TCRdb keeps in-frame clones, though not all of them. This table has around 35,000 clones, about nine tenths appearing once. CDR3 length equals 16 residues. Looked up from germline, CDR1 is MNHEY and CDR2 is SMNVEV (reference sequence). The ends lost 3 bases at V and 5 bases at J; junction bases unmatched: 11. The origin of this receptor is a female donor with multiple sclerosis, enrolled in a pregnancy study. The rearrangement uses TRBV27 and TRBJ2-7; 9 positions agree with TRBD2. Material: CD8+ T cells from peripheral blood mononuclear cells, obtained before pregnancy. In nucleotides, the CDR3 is TGTGCCAGCAGTTTCTTAACGGCTAGCGGGGTCCACGAGCAGTACTTC. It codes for CASSFLTASGVHEQYF.